One TCR beta chain is described in this entry. V lost 6 bases, J lost 6 bases, and 12 bases lay in between. The CDR3 has 13 residues. Per germline, CDR1 MNHEY and CDR2 SVGAGI. This sample stems from a study of blood T cell repertoires in COVID-19. Study overall: T cells, B-cell-depleted T cells, or PBMCs supplied cDNA or gDNA.

The method was immunoSEQ multiplex PCR; TCRdb's version includes in-frame clones alone and lacks a portion of them. This table holds around 230,000 clones, approximately 75% found once. Cohort 3 donors counted as recovered after two negative PCRs, clearance, or resolved symptoms. Sequenced material: PBMCs or T cells enriched from blood (not recorded which). This receptor was identified in a man aged 35-49 years who had recovered from COVID-19. The chain uses TRBV6-5 and TRBJ1-5, with no clear D. CDR3 region: CASRPTGGQPQHF. CDR3 DNA: TGTGCCAGCAGACCCACGGGAGGTCAGCCCCAGCATTTT.